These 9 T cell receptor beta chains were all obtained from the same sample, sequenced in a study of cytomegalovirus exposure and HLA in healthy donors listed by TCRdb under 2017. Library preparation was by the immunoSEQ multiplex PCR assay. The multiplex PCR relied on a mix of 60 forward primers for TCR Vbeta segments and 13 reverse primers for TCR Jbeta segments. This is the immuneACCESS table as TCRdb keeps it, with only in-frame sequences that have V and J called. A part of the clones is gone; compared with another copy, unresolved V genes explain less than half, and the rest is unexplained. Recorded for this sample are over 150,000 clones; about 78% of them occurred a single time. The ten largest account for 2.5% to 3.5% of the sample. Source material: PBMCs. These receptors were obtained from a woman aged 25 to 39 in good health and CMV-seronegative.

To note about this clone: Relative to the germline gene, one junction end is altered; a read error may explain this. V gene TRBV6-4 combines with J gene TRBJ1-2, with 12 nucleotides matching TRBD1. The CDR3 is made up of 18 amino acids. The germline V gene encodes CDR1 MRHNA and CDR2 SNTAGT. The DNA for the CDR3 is TGTGCCAGCAGACAAACGGGGACAGGGGGCCTTTTTGGTGCCGGCTACCCCTTC. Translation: CASRQTGTGGLFGAGYPF.

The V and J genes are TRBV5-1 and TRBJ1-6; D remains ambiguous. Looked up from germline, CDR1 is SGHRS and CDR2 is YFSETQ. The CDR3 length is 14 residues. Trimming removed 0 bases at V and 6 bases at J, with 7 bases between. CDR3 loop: CASSLEPGNSPLHF. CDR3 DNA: TGCGCCAGCAGCTTGGAGCCCGGTAATTCACCCCTCCACTTT.

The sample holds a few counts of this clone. In nucleotides, the CDR3 is TGCGCCAGCAGTCGAGACAGGGGACGTGAAGCTTTCTTT. Amino acids: CASSRDRGREAFF. This chain uses TRBV10-1 with TRBJ1-1; 8 nucleotides agree with TRBD1. This CDR3 has 13 amino acids. Germline values: CDR1 WNHNN, CDR2 SYGVQD (reference sequence). With 5 bases clipped from V and 7 bases from J, the junction kept 6 bases outside the gene matches.

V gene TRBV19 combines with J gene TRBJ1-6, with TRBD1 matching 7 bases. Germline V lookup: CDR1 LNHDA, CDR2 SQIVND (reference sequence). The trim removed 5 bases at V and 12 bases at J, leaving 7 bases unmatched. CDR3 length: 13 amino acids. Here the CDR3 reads CASSPGTELPLHF. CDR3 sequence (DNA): TGTGCCAGTAGTCCCGGGACAGAATTACCCCTCCACTTT.

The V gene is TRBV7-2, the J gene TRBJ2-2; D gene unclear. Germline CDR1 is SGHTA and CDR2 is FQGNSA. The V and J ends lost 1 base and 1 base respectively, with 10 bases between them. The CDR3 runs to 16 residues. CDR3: CASSLVGSWNTGELFF. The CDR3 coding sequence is TGTGCCAGCAGCTTAGTGGGTAGCTGGAACACCGGGGAGCTGTTTTTT.

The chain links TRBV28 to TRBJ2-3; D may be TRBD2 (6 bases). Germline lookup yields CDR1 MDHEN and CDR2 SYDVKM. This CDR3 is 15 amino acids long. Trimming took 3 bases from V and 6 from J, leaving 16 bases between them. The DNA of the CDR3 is TGTGCCAGCAGTTTGATTGGAACTAGCCTCGATACGCAGTATTTT. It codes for CASSLIGTSLDTQYF.

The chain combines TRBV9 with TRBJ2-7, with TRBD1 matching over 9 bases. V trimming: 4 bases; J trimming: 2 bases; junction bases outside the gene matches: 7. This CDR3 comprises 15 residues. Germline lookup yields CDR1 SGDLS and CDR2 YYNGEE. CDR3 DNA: TGTGCCAGCAGCCCGTCCGGGACAGGGACCTACGAGCAGTACTTC. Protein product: CASSPSGTGTYEQYF.

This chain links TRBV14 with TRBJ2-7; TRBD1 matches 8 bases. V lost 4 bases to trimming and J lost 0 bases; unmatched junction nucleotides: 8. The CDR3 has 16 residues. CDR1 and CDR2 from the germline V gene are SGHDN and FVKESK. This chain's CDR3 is CASSPSWTGSSYEQYF. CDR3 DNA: TGTGCCAGCAGCCCCTCGTGGACAGGGAGCTCCTACGAGCAGTACTTC.

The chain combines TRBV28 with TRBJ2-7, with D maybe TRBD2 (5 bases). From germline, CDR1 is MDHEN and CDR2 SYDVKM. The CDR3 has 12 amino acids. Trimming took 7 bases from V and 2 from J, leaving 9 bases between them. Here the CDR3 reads CASTGLAYEQYF. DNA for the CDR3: TGTGCCAGCACCGGACTCGCCTACGAGCAGTACTTC. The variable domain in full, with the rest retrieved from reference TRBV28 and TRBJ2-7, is DVKVTQSSRYLVKRTGEKVFLECVQDMDHENMFWYRQDPGLGLRLIYFSYDVKMKEKGDIPEGYSVSREKKERFSLILESASTNQTSMYLCASTGLAYEQYFGPGTRLTVT.